This TCR beta chain was documented in a study of blood T cells in healthy people across ages. For this clonotype: As yet, its antigen is unknown.

Then a second PCR, running about 7 to 11 cycles, was carried out with a sample-barcoded 5' primer and a J-beta primer mix. Every sample produced at least 2.5 million CDR3-containing paired-end reads. TCRdb fed the 5' RACE reads into MiXCR, producing one record per CDR3 protein. The data contain roughly 2 million distinct CDR3 sequences, around half of them singletons. The CDR3 is 12 residues long. Germline loops: CDR1 KGHDR, CDR2 SFDVKD. Deletions cut 3 bases from V and 6 bases from J, with 5 bases between. Study findings and constraints: TCR beta diversity correlated strongly with naive T cell percentage. Donors of long life had a larger count of naive CD4+ cells and greater diversity than aged donors.

Each individual donor underwent a draw of about 11 milliliters of peripheral blood. The V and J genes are TRBV24-1 and TRBJ2-1, with D unresolved. The source is a woman between 35 and 50 years old in good health. The sequenced material came from blood. CDR3 DNA sequence: TGTGCCACCAGTGATCGGACCAATGAGCAGTTCTTC. It is translated as CATSDRTNEQFF.